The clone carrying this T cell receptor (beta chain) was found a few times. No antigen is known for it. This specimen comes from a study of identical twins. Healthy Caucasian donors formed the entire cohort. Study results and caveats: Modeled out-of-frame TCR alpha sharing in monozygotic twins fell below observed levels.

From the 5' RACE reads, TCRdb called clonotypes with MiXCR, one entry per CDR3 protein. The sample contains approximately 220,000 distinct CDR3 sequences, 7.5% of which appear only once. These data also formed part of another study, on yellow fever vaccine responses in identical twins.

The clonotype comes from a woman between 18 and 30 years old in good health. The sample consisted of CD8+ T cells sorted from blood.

The CDR3 spells CASSEVTDAKNIQYF. CDR3 coding DNA: TGTGCCAGCAGTGAAGTAACAGATGCCAAAAACATTCAGTACTTC. The gene calls are TRBV2 and TRBJ2-4; D gene unclear. V was cut by 1 base and J by 1 base, with 8 bases left in between. Germline V gene data show CDR1 as SNHLY and CDR2 as FYNNEI. The CDR3 spans 15 residues.